The entry that follows covers one T cell receptor beta chain sequence. This entry belongs to a study of blood T cell repertoires in COVID-19. At the level of the study: COVID-19 samples collected from the United States, Italy and Spain covered acute and convalescent phases.

Participant ages covered about 18 to 100 years across 24 US areas. The method was immunoSEQ multiplex PCR; TCRdb's version includes in-frame clones alone and lacks a portion of them. The table records hundreds of thousands of clones, around 90% of them present only once. The sequenced sample was PBMCs or T cells enriched from blood (not recorded which). The TCR was taken from a man between 60 and 75 years old who had recovered from COVID-19.

This chain's CDR3 is CASSLVAGGWDEQFF. In DNA, the CDR3 is TGCGCCAGCAGCTTGGTAGCGGGAGGGTGGGATGAGCAGTTCTTC. This chain uses TRBV5-1 with TRBJ2-1, with TRBD2 matching over 11 bases. V lost 0 bases to trimming and J lost 8 bases; unmatched junction nucleotides: 4. Germline assignment: CDR1 SGHRS and CDR2 YFSETQ. The CDR3 runs 15 residues.